This TCR beta chain was sequenced for a study of cytomegalovirus exposure and HLA in healthy donors. 13 Jbeta primers and 60 Vbeta primers were used for the PCR. TCRdb keeps only in-frame clones here, not all; method: immunoSEQ multiplex PCR. The table records 60,000 to 90,000 clones, 65% to 90% of them present only once. With respect to this clone: Its antigen is unidentified.

V dropped 4 bases and J dropped 0 bases, with 10 bases sitting between them. The germline V gene has CDR1 MNHNS and CDR2 SASEGT. The length of the CDR3 is 15 residues. Whole-study findings and limits: A missense variant in DCLRE1C was later tied to TCR beta V- and J-gene trimming. Upon later analysis, TCR association rates were observed to vary by HLA locus, being highest for DRB1 and lowest for HLA-C. Cytomegalovirus association was listed for about 180 TCR beta chains. A few chains linked to CMV were shown in vitro to be specific for CMV antigens.

The chain joins TRBV6-1 to TRBJ1-5; possibly TRBD1 for D (5 bases). The TCR originated in a man aged 70-80 years in good health and CMV-seropositive. The sample consisted of PBMCs. The CDR3 region has the DNA TGTGCCAGCAGTGGGCAGGACAATAGCAATCAGCCCCAGCATTTT. Protein: CASSGQDNSNQPQHF.